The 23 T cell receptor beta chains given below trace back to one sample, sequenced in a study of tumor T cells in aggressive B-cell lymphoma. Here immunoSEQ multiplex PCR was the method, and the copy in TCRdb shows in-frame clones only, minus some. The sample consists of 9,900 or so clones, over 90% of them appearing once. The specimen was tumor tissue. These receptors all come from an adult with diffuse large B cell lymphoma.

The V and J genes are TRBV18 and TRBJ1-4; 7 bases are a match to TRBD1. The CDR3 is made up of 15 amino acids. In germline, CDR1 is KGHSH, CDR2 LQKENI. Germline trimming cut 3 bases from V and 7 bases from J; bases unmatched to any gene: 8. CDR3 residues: CASSPLQGLGEKLFF. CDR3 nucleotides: TGTGCCAGCTCACCGCTACAGGGGCTTGGTGAAAAACTGTTTTTT.

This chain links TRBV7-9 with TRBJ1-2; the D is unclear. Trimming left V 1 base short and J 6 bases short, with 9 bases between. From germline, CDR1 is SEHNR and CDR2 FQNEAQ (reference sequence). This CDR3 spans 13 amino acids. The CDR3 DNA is TGTGCCAGCAGCTTAGTAAACGGGGATGGCTACACCTTC. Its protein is CASSLVNGDGYTF.

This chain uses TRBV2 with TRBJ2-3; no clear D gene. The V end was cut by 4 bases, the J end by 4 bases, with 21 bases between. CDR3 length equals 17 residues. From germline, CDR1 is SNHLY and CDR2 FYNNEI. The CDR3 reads CASSGILGRQYADTQYF. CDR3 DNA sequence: TGTGCCAGCAGTGGGATTCTTGGCAGGCAGTACGCAGATACGCAGTATTTT. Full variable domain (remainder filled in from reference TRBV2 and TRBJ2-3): EPEVTQTPSHQVTQMGQEVILRCVPISNHLYFYWYRQILGQKVEFLVSFYNNEISEKSEIFDDQFSVERPDGSNFTLKIRSTKLEDSAMYFCASSGILGRQYADTQYFGPGTRLTVL.

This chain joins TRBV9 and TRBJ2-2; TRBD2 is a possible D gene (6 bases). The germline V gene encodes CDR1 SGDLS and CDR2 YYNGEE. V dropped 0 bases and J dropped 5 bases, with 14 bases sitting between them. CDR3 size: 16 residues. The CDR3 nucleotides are TGTGCCAGCAGCGTAGTCGACATCGGGGGAACCGGGGAGCTGTTTTTT. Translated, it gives CASSVVDIGGTGELFF.

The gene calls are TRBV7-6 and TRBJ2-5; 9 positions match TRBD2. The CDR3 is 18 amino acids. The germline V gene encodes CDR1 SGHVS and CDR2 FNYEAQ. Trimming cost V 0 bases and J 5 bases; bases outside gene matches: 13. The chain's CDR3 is CASSLAPPTAGGAETQYF. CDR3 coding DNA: TGTGCCAGCAGCTTAGCGCCTCCCACGGCGGGGGGGGCTGAGACCCAGTACTTC.

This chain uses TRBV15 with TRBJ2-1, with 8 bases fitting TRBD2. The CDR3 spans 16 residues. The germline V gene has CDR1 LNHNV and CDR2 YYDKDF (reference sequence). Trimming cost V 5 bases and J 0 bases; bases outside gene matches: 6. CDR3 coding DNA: TGTGCCACCAGCCACCTTAGCGGGACCTCCTACAATGAGCAGTTCTTC. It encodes CATSHLSGTSYNEQFF. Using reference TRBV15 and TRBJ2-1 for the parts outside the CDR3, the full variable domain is DAMVIQNPRYQVTQFGKPVTLSCSQTLNHNVMYWYQQKSSQAPKLLFHYYDKDFNNEADTPDNFQSRRPNTSFCFLDIRSPGLGDTAMYLCATSHLSGTSYNEQFFGPGTRLTVL.

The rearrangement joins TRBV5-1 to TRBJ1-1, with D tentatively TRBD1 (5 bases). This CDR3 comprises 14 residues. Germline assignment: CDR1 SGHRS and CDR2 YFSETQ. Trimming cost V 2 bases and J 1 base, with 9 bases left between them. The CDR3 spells CASSLVGENTEAFF. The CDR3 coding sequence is TGCGCCAGCAGCTTAGTAGGGGAGAACACTGAAGCTTTCTTT.

CDR3 region: CANRQGARTEAFF. The CDR3 DNA sequence: TGTGCCAACCGACAGGGGGCGCGGACTGAAGCTTTCTTT. The rearrangement links TRBV6-6 to TRBJ1-1; the match to TRBD1 covers 10 bases. The junction had 7 bases not matched to a gene; V was cut back by 10 bases and J by 5 bases. CDR3 size: 13 residues. The germline V gene encodes CDR1 MNHNY and CDR2 SVGAGI (reference sequence).

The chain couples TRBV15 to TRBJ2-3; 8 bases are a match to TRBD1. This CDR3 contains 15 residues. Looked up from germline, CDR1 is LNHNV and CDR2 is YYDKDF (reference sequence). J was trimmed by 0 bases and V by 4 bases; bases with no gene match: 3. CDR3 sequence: CATSKDRASTDTQYF. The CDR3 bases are TGTGCCACCAGCAAGGACAGGGCTAGCACAGATACGCAGTATTTT.

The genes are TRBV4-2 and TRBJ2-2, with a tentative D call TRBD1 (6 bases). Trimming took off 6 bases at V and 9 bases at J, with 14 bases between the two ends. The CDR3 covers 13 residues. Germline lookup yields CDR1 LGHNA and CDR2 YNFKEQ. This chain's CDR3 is CASSSTGSRELFF. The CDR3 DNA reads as TGTGCCAGCAGTAGCACAGGGTCAAGGGAGCTGTTTTTT.

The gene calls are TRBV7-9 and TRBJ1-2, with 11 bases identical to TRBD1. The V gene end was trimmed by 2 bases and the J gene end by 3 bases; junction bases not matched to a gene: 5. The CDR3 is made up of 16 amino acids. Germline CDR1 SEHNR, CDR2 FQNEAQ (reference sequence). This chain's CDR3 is CASSLRGQGAYYGYTF. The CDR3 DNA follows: TGTGCCAGCAGCTTAAGAGGACAGGGGGCATACTATGGCTACACCTTC. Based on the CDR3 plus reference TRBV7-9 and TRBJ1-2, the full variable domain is DTGVSQNPRHKITKRGQNVTFRCDPISEHNRLYWYRQTLGQGPEFLTYFQNEAQLEKSRLLSDRFSAERPKGSFSTLEIQRTEQGDSAMYLCASSLRGQGAYYGYTFGSGTRLTVV.

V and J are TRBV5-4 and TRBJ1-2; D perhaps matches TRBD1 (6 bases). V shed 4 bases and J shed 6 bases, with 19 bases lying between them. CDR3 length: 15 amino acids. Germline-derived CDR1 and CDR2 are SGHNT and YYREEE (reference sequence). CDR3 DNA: TGTGCCAGCAGCCCATATCCGGACAGCCCGAATGGCTACACCTTC. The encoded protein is CASSPYPDSPNGYTF.

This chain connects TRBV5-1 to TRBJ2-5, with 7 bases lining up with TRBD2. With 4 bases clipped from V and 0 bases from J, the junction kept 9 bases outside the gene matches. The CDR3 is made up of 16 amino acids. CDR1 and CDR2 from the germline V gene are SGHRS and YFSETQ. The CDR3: CASSTALAANQETQYF. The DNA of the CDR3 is TGCGCCAGCAGCACCGCCCTAGCGGCAAACCAAGAGACCCAGTACTTC.

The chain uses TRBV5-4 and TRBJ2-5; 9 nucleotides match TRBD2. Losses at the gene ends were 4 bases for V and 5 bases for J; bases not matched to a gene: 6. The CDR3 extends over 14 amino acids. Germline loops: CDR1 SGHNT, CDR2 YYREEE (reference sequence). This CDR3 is CASSNSGGVETQYF. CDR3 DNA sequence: TGTGCCAGCAGCAATAGCGGGGGTGTGGAGACCCAGTACTTC.

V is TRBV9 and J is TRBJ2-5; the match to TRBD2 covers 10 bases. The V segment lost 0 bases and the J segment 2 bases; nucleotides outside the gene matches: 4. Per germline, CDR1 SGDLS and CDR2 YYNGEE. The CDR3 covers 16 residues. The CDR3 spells CASSVVASGGQETQYF. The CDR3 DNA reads TGTGCCAGCAGCGTAGTGGCTAGCGGGGGTCAAGAGACCCAGTACTTC.

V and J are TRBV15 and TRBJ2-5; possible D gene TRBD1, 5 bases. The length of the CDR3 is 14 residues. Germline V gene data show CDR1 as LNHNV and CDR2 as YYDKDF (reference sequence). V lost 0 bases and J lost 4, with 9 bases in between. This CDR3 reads CATSRDRQGETQYF. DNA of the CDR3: TGTGCCACCAGCAGAGATAGGCAGGGAGAGACCCAGTACTTC.

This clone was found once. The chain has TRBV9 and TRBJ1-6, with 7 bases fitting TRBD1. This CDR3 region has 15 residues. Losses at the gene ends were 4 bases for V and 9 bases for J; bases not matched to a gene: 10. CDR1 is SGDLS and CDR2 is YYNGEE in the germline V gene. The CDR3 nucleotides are TGTGCCAGCAGCTTTACAGGGGTCGTCGGTTCACCCCTCCACTTT. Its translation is CASSFTGVVGSPLHF.

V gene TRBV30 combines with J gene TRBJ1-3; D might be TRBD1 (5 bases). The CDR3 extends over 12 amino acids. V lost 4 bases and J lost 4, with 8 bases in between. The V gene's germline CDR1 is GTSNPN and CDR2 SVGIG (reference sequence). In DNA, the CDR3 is TGTGCCTGGACCTCAGGGGGAAACACCATATATTTT. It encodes CAWTSGGNTIYF. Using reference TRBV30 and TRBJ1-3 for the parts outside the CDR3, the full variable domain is SQTIHQWPATLVQPVGSPLSLECTVEGTSNPNLYWYRQAAGRGLQLLFYSVGIGQISSEVPQNLSASRPQDRQFILSSKKLLLSDSGFYLCAWTSGGNTIYFGEGSWLTVV.

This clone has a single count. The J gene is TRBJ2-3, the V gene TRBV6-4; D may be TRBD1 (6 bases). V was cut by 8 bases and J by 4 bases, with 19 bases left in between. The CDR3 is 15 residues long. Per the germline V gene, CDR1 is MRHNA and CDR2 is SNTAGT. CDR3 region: CASALGASGADTQYF. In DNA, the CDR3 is TGTGCCAGCGCACTTGGGGCCTCAGGGGCAGATACGCAGTATTTT.

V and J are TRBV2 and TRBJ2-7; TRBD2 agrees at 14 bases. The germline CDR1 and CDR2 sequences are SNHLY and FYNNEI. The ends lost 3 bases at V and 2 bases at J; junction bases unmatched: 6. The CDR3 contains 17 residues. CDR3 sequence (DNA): TGTGCCAGCAGTGATTTGGGACTAGCGGGAGTACCCTACGAGCAGTACTTC. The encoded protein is CASSDLGLAGVPYEQYF.

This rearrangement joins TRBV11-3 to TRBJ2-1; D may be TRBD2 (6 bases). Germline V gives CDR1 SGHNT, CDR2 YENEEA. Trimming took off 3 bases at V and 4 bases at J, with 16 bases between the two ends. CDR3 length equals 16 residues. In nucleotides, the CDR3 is TGTGCCAGCAGCTTCCCGGGGACTGCAACTTACAATGAGCAGTTCTTC. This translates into CASSFPGTATYNEQFF.

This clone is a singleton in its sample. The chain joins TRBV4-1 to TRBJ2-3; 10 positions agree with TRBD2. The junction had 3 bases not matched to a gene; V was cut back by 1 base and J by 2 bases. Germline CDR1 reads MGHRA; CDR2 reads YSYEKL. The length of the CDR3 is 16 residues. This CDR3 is CASSQGLAGDTDTQYF. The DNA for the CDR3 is TGCGCCAGCAGCCAAGGACTAGCGGGTGACACAGATACGCAGTATTTT.

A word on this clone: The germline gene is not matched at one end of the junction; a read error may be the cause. The CDR3: CASSGARAWSAHSYEQYF. In DNA, the CDR3 is TGTGCCAGTAGTGGAGCGCGGGCCTGGTCAGCCCACTCCTACGAGCAGTACTTC. The rearrangement links TRBV6-1 to TRBJ2-7, with D possibly being TRBD2 (5 bases). CDR1 MNHNS and CDR2 SASEGT come from the germline V gene. This CDR3 spans 18 amino acids.